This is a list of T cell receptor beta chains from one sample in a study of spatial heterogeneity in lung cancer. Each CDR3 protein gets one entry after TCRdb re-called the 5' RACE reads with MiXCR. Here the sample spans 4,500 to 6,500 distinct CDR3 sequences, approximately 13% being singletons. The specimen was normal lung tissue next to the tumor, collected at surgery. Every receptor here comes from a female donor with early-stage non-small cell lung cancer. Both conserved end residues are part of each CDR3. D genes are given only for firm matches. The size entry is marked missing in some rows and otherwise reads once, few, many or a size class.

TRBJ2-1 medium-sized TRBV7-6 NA CASSLSDGTYNEQFF TGTGCCAGCAGCCTCTCTGACGGGACCTACAATGAGCAGTTCTTC
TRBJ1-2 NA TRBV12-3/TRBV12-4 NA CASSSAGGLSYGYTF TGTGCCAGCAGTTCCGCCGGGGGGTTAAGCTATGGCTACACCTTC
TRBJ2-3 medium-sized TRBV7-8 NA CASSMDLGDTQYF TGTGCCAGCAGCATGGACCTGGGAGATACGCAGTATTTT
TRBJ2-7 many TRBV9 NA CASSVTGIGEQYF TGTGCCAGCAGCGTGACAGGCATAGGCGAGCAGTACTTC
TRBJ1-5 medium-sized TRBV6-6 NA CASRGQLNQPQHF TGTGCCAGCAGGGGTCAGCTAAATCAGCCCCAGCATTTT
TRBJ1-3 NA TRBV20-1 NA CSARDPGPGINTIYF TGCAGTGCTAGAGATCCTGGGCCAGGGATAAACACCATATATTTT
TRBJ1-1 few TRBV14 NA CASSPNPRPVNTEAFF TGTGCCAGCAGCCCGAATCCCAGACCGGTGAACACTGAAGCTTTCTTT
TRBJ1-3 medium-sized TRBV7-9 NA CASRRPGSAGGNTIYF TGTGCCAGCAGGCGCCCCGGATCAGCAGGAGGAAACACCATATATTTT
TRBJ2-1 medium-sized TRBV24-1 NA CATGGQLYNEQFF TGTGCCACCGGCGGGCAGCTCTACAATGAGCAGTTCTTC
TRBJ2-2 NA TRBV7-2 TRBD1 CASSLQGTNTGELFF TGTGCCAGCAGTCTACAGGGGACGAACACCGGGGAGCTGTTTTTT
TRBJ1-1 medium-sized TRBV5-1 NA CASTLGQPNTEAFF TGCGCCAGCACATTAGGACAGCCGAACACTGAAGCTTTCTTT
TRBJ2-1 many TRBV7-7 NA CASSQITGSNEQFF TGTGCTAGCAGTCAAATCACAGGGTCCAATGAGCAGTTCTTC
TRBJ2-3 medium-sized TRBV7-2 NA CASSRGGAALTDTQYF TGTGCCAGCAGCCGCGGCGGGGCGGCCCTCACAGATACGCAGTATTTT
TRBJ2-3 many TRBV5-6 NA CASSLVLGLQYF TGTGCCAGCAGCTTGGTTCTGGGGTTGCAGTATTTT
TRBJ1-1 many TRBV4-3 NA CASSQSRGPSEAFF TGCGCCAGCAGCCAGTCCAGGGGACCAAGCGAAGCTTTCTTT
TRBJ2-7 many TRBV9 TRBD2 CASSASGSGYEQYF TGTGCCAGCAGCGCTAGCGGGAGTGGTTACGAGCAGTACTTC
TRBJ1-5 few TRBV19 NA CASRPNNQPQHF TGTGCCAGTAGGCCGAACAATCAGCCCCAGCATTTT
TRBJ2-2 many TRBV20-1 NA CSARFLAAGELFF TGCAGTGCTAGGTTTCTAGCTGCCGGGGAGCTGTTTTTT
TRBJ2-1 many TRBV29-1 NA CSVEDPAAGSFYNEQFF TGCAGCGTTGAAGATCCAGCGGCAGGGAGCTTCTACAATGAGCAGTTCTTC
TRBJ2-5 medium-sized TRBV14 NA CASSHPSSGLQETQYF TGTGCCAGCAGCCACCCGAGCTCGGGACTCCAAGAGACCCAGTACTTC
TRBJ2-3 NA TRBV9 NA CASSVAVGGTDTQYF TGTGCCAGCAGCGTAGCTGTGGGGGGCACAGATACGCAGTATTTT
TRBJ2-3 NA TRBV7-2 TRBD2 CASSPRLAGGRTDTQYF TGTGCCAGCAGCCCCAGACTAGCGGGGGGGCGCACAGATACGCAGTATTTT
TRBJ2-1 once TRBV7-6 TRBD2 CASSQGVSGRPYNEQFF TGTGCCAGCAGCCAGGGGGTAAGCGGGAGGCCTTACAATGAGCAGTTCTTC
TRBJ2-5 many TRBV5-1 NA CASGGGWEETQYF TGCGCCAGCGGCGGTGGATGGGAAGAGACCCAGTACTTC
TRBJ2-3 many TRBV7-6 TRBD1 CASRLTGQSTDTQYF TGTGCCAGCAGACTAACGGGACAGAGCACAGATACGCAGTATTTT
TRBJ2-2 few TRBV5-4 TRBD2 CASSFTSGTTGELFF TGTGCCAGCAGCTTCACTAGCGGGACCACCGGGGAGCTGTTTTTT
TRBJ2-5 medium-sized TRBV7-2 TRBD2 CASSLASRGGRSETQYF TGTGCCAGCAGCTTAGCGAGTCGGGGCGGGAGGTCGGAGACCCAGTACTTC
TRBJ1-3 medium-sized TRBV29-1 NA CSVEVGGPPGNTIYF TGCAGCGTTGAAGTAGGGGGACCCCCTGGAAACACCATATATTTT
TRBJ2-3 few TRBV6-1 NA CASSEAGWTTDTQYF TGTGCCAGCAGTGAAGCGGGATGGACGACAGATACGCAGTATTTT
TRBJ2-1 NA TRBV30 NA CAWSSGASNEQFF TGTGCCTGGAGTTCGGGAGCCTCCAATGAGCAGTTCTTC
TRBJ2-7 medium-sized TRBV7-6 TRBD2 CASSRKREGDEQYF TGTGCCAGCAGCCGGAAGCGGGAGGGAGACGAGCAGTACTTC
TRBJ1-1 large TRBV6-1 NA CASSEQGRGTEAFF TGTGCCAGCAGTGAACAGGGGCGGGGTACTGAAGCTTTCTTT
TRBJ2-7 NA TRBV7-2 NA CASSLLLAEQYF TGTGCCAGCAGCTTATTGTTGGCCGAGCAGTACTTC
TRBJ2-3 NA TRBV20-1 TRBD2 CSARVSAGARVGATDTQYF TGCAGTGCTAGAGTGTCAGCGGGAGCGCGGGTTGGGGCCACAGATACGCAGTATTTT
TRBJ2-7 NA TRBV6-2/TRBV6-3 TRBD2 CASSPTKRTSGVEQYF TGTGCCAGCAGTCCCACCAAACGGACTAGCGGCGTCGAGCAGTACTTC
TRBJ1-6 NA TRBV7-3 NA CASSLTQGSSYNSPLHF TGTGCCAGCAGCTTGACTCAGGGCAGCTCCTATAATTCACCCCTCCACTTT
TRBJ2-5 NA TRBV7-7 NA CASSLTSSPLETQYF TGTGCCAGCAGCTTAACGTCGAGTCCGCTAGAGACCCAGTACTTC
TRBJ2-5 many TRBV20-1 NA CRVLSGGKAGQETQYF TGCAGGGTCCTTTCTGGCGGGAAGGCGGGGCAAGAGACCCAGTACTTC
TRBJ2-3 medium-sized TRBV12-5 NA CASGLGHGDLSTDTQYF TGTGCTAGTGGTTTGGGTCACGGAGATCTTAGCACAGATACGCAGTATTTT
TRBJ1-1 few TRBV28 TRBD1 CASTTTGGTGTEAFF TGTGCCAGCACCACAACCGGGGGGACAGGGACTGAAGCTTTCTTT
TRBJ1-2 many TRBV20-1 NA CSAGRGTLGYTF TGCAGTGCTGGTAGAGGGACGCTTGGCTACACCTTC
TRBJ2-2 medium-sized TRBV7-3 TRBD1 CASSPGQGTGELFF TGTGCCAGCAGCCCGGGACAGGGCACCGGGGAGCTGTTTTTT
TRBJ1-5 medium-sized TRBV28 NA CASTFVGEGQPQHF TGTGCCAGTACATTTGTGGGGGAGGGACAGCCCCAGCATTTT
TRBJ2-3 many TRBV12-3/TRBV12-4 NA CASSPRDRGDTQYF TGTGCCAGCAGCCCCCGGGACCGGGGAGATACGCAGTATTTT
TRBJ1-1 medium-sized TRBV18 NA CASSPRRDGANTEAFF TGTGCCAGCTCACCCCGGCGGGACGGGGCGAACACTGAAGCTTTCTTT
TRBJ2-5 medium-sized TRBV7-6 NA CASSPLGPRQETQYF TGTGCCAGCAGCCCCCTCGGGCCCAGGCAAGAGACCCAGTACTTC
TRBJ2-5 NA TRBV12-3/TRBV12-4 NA CASSLGTPPARGETQYF TGTGCCAGCAGTTTAGGGACTCCCCCAGCCAGGGGAGAGACCCAGTACTTC
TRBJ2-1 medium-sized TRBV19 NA CASNSGSTYNEQFF TGTGCCAGTAATTCAGGGAGTACCTACAATGAGCAGTTCTTC
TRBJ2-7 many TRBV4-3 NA CASSLGAVGYTKGDEQYF TGCGCCAGCAGCCTCGGGGCCGTGGGATACACAAAAGGGGACGAGCAGTACTTC
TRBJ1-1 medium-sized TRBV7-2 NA CASSSMAQNTEAFF TGTGCCAGCAGCTCCATGGCCCAAAACACTGAAGCTTTCTTT
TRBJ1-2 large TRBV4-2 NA CASSQAGGRDGYTF TGTGCCAGCAGCCAAGCTGGGGGGCGGGATGGCTACACCTTC
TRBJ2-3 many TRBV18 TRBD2 CASSLQSIAGSTDTQYF TGTGCCAGCTCGCTACAGTCGATAGCGGGGAGCACAGATACGCAGTATTTT
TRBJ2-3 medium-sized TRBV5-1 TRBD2 CASSSLRTSGTDTQYF TGCGCCAGCAGTTCGCTCCGGACTAGCGGTACAGATACGCAGTATTTT